This T cell receptor (beta chain) derives from a study of cytomegalovirus exposure and HLA in healthy donors. Donors consisted of healthy bone marrow donors. The length of the CDR3 is 15 residues. Trimming removed 2 bases from V and 4 bases from J; junction bases left unmatched: 5. The germline V gene has CDR1 MNHEY and CDR2 SVGAGI. This clone appeared a few times. Its antigen is currently unknown. General observations from the study: An apparent linkage of common viral pathogens to several of the most significant clusters emerged in a later analysis.

With 60 Vbeta and 13 Jbeta primers, the PCR was carried out. Clones were read by immunoSEQ multiplex PCR, and TCRdb kept only the in-frame ones, dropping some. Among around 130,000 clones listed, 75% to 90% were seen once. This receptor was identified in a woman aged 40 to 50 in good health and CMV-seronegative. The sequenced material came from PBMCs. The chain employs TRBV6-5 and TRBJ2-7; TRBD2 aligns across 10 bases. CDR3 bases: TGTGCCAGCAGTTACGGGGCTAGCGGGAGTTACGAGCAGTACTTC. Translating gives CASSYGASGSYEQYF.